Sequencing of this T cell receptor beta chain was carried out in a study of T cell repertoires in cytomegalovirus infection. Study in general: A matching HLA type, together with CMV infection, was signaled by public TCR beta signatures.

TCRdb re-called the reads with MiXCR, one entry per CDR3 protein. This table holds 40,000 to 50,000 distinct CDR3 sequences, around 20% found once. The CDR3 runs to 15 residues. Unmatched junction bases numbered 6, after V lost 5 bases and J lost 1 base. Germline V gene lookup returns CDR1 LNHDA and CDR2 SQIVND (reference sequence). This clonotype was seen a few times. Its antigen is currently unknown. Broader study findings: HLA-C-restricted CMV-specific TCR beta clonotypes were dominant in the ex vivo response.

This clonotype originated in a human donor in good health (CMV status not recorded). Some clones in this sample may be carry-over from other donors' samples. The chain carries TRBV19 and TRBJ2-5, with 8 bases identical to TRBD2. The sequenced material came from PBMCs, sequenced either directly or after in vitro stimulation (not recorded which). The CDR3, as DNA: TGTGCCAGTAGTGGTCGGGGGGGGCGCCAAGAGACCCAGTACTTC. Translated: CASSGRGGRQETQYF.